A single sample is the source of the 3 T cell receptor beta chains below, sequenced in a study of post-analysis software for immune sequencing data (dated by TCRdb to about 2015). Their antigens remain unidentified. Beyond this particular receptor, the publication reports: Significantly higher frequencies in patients than in controls were found for about five TRBV segments, including TRBV5-6, TRBV5-1 and TRBV20-1.

The library was built by means of PCR. Instrument on record: Illumina HiSeq 2500. Unique molecular identifiers were incorporated into TCR beta cDNA libraries to reduce PCR and sequencing biases. TCRdb reanalyzed the raw reads on its own, using fastp at Q25 for trimming and MiXCR for clone calling, and kept in-frame beta chains. Identical CDR3 protein sequences are pooled into one entry, listed with their most common genes and DNA. The sample data list about 200,000 distinct CDR3 sequences, and 29% of these were observed just once. Nearly 3.5% of the sample is held by the ten biggest clonotypes. Sequenced material: blood. These TCRs come from a girl aged 2-17 years with multiple sclerosis.

In this sample, this clonotype turned up a few times. The chain uses TRBV6-5 and TRBJ1-1, with D possibly TRBD1 on 6 matching bases. The CDR3 extends over 14 amino acids. CDR1 is MNHEY, CDR2 SVGAGI, per germline. V was cut by 5 bases and J by 0 bases, with 10 bases left in between. CDR3 nucleotides: TGTGCCAGCAGTCAGGACAGCATGAACACTGAAGCTTTCTTT. Residues: CASSQDSMNTEAFF.

This clonotype showed up many times. The genes are TRBV5-1 and TRBJ2-1, with D possibly being TRBD2 (5 bases). V was shortened by 2 bases and J by 1 base, with 16 bases between the two germline ends. Germline values: CDR1 SGHRS, CDR2 YFSETQ. The CDR3 loop spans 17 amino acids. CDR3 nucleotide sequence: TGCGCCAGCAGCTTACCTCGGGGATCCACATCCTACAATGAGCAGTTCTTC. Amino acid sequence: CASSLPRGSTSYNEQFF.

The J gene is TRBJ2-7, the V gene TRBV15, with 9 bases fitting TRBD2. The CDR3 is 16 amino acids. Germline V CDR1 and CDR2: LNHNV, YYDKDF (reference sequence). V lost 2 bases, J lost 7 bases, and 12 bases stayed unmatched. Here the CDR3 DNA reads TGTGCCACCAGCAGACGGGATAGCGGGAGATCGGATGAGCAGTACTTC. Translated: CATSRRDSGRSDEQYF.